These 19 T cell receptor beta chains were sequenced from one sample in a study of CD8 T cells in Susac syndrome. The authors reverse transcribed roughly 0.5 to 1 ug RNA with random hexamers. Each CDR3 protein is one row after TCRdb ran MiXCR on the immunoSEQ multiplex PCR reads. The sample includes 120,000 to 150,000 distinct CDR3 sequences, around 95% of them seen just once. Material: CD4+ T cells from PBMCs. The receptor set was obtained from a human donor with Susac syndrome.

This chain uses TRBV9 with TRBJ2-1, with 7 bases aligning to TRBD1. V lost 3 bases, J lost 4 bases, and 7 bases stayed unmatched. CDR1 is SGDLS, CDR2 YYNGEE, per germline. The CDR3 covers 15 residues. The CDR3 protein is CASSATGTAYNEQFF. DNA of the CDR3: TGTGCCAGCAGCGCTACCGGGACAGCATACAATGAGCAGTTCTTC. The whole variable domain, filled in from reference TRBV9 and TRBJ2-1, reads DSGVTQTPKHLITATGQRVTLRCSPRSGDLSVYWYQQSLDQGLQFLIQYYNGEERAKGNILERFSAQQFPDLHSELNLSSLELGDSALYFCASSATGTAYNEQFFGPGTRLTVL.

The chain employs TRBV9 and TRBJ2-2; D uncertain. V was shortened by 0 bases and J by 4 bases, with 10 bases between the two germline ends. This CDR3 comprises 15 residues. The V gene's germline CDR1 is SGDLS and CDR2 YYNGEE. CDR3 bases: TGTGCCAGCAGCGTAGTCCAAAGTACCACCGGGGAGCTGTTTTTT. This sequence encodes CASSVVQSTTGELFF.

This chain links TRBV11-2 with TRBJ1-1, with a possible D match to TRBD1 (5 bases). From germline, CDR1 is SGHAT and CDR2 FQNNGV. The CDR3 contains 14 residues. V dropped 4 bases and J dropped 5 bases, with 14 bases sitting between them. The CDR3 nucleotides read TGTGCCAGCAGCTCATCTGGGGGGGTGACTGAAGCTTTCTTT. It translates to CASSSSGGVTEAFF.

J is TRBJ1-5 and V is TRBV6-5; tentative D call: TRBD1 (6 bases). V was pared by 6 bases and J by 3 bases, with 15 bases between. Germline V gene data show CDR1 as MNHEY and CDR2 as SVGAGI. The CDR3 is 15 residues long. DNA for the CDR3: TGTGCCAGCAGACCCCCAGGGGAAAACAATCAGCCCCAGCATTTT. Encoded protein: CASRPPGENNQPQHF.

The CDR3 spells CASATRAEQFF. CDR3 DNA sequence: TGTGCCAGCGCAACACGTGCGGAGCAGTTCTTC. The V and J genes are TRBV28 and TRBJ2-1; D is ambiguous. The V end was cut by 8 bases, the J end by 10 bases, with 12 bases between. Looked up from germline, CDR1 is MDHEN and CDR2 is SYDVKM. The CDR3 loop spans 11 amino acids.

This clonotype was recorded only once. The CDR3 here is CSAGQDNTGELFF. DNA for the CDR3: TGCAGCGCGGGACAGGATAACACCGGGGAGCTGTTTTTT. V gene TRBV29-1 combines with J gene TRBJ2-2, with 8 bases fitting TRBD1. The CDR3 is 13 amino acids. CDR1 and CDR2 (germline): SQVTM, ANQGSEA. Losses at the gene ends were 7 bases for V and 2 bases for J; bases not matched to a gene: 3.

This sequence joins TRBV20-1 and TRBJ2-7; 9 bases align to TRBD2. The germline CDR1 and CDR2 sequences are DFQATT and SNEGSKA (reference sequence). The CDR3 length is 13 residues. The junction had 5 bases not matched to a gene; V was cut back by 4 bases and J by 4 bases. The CDR3 loop is CSAMASGRYEQYF. The CDR3 DNA reads as TGCAGTGCTATGGCCAGCGGGAGGTACGAGCAGTACTTC.

V usage is TRBV20-1 and J usage is TRBJ2-3, with D hard to call. Germline V lookup: CDR1 DFQATT, CDR2 SNEGSKA (reference sequence). The CDR3 contains 12 residues. The ends were cut back, 1 base at V and 5 bases at J, with 7 bases in the middle. The CDR3 here is CSARGRGDTQYF. The CDR3 bases are TGCAGTGCTAGAGGGCGCGGAGATACGCAGTATTTT.

This clonotype was observed a single time. V is TRBV24-1 and J is TRBJ1-2; no clear D. CDR1 is KGHDR and CDR2 is SFDVKD in the germline V gene. V was cut by 4 bases and J by 2 bases, with 10 bases left in between. The CDR3 totals 14 residues. CDR3 loop: CATSDQDKNYGYTF. Here the CDR3 DNA reads TGTGCCACCAGTGACCAAGACAAGAACTATGGCTACACCTTC.

The V call is TRBV3-1, the J call TRBJ2-5; 9 bases are shared with TRBD2. The CDR3 runs 15 residues. With 3 bases clipped from V and 3 bases from J, the junction kept 5 bases outside the gene matches. Per the germline V gene, CDR1 is LGHDT and CDR2 is YNNKEL (reference sequence). CDR3 sequence: CASSHLLAGKETQYF. CDR3 nucleotides: TGTGCCAGCAGCCATTTGCTAGCGGGAAAAGAGACCCAGTACTTC.

The CDR3 DNA sequence: TGTGCCAGCAGCGCGACTAGCGGGGGCTACGAGCAGTACTTC. This sequence encodes CASSATSGGYEQYF. The V gene is TRBV11-2, the J gene TRBJ2-7; the match to TRBD2 covers 12 bases. CDR1 is SGHAT and CDR2 is FQNNGV in the germline V gene. V lost 5 bases and J lost 3; bases outside the gene matches: 2. CDR3 length: 14 amino acids.

V gene TRBV15 combines with J gene TRBJ2-3, with TRBD1 matching 10 bases. There are 15 residues in the CDR3. The ends lost 6 bases at V and 3 bases at J; junction bases unmatched: 6. The V gene's germline CDR1 is LNHNV and CDR2 YYDKDF (reference sequence). DNA of the CDR3: TGTGCCACCAGTAATCGGGACAGGGGAACAGATACGCAGTATTTT. Translation: CATSNRDRGTDTQYF.

This rearrangement joins TRBV10-3 to TRBJ1-5; 7 nucleotides match TRBD1. Trimming took 6 bases from V and 2 from J; bases not matched to a gene: 10. Germline lookup yields CDR1 ENHRY and CDR2 SYGVKD. The CDR3 has 16 residues. The CDR3 is CAISPQGTMGNQPQHF. In nucleotides, the CDR3 is TGTGCCATCAGCCCACAGGGGACTATGGGCAATCAGCCCCAGCATTTT.

The chain combines TRBV6-5 with TRBJ2-7, with 9 nucleotides matching TRBD2. The ends lost 7 bases at V and 8 bases at J; junction bases unmatched: 6. The CDR3 consists of 12 residues. From germline, CDR1 is MNHEY and CDR2 SVGAGI. For the CDR3, the DNA is TGTGCCAGCAAAGGACTAGCGTCCCAGCAGTACTTC. Protein: CASKGLASQQYF.

The CDR3 DNA reads TGCAGCGTTGCACAGGGGGGGGGACAACCCCAGCATTTT. Its translation: CSVAQGGGQPQHF. This chain links TRBV29-1 with TRBJ1-5, with 8 positions matching TRBD1. Trimming cost V 4 bases and J 10 bases; bases outside gene matches: 9. The V gene's germline CDR1 is SQVTM and CDR2 ANQGSEA. The CDR3 consists of 13 residues.

This rearrangement joins TRBV5-4 to TRBJ2-7; the match to TRBD2 covers 10 bases. Germline trimming cut 5 bases from V and 2 bases from J; bases unmatched to any gene: 7. The germline CDR1 and CDR2 sequences are SGHNT and YYREEE (reference sequence). The CDR3 totals 15 residues. CDR3 sequence (DNA): TGTGCCAGCAGACCAGCGGGAGGGCCTCCCTACGAGCAGTACTTC. Translation: CASRPAGGPPYEQYF.

This clonotype has just one count. The chain links TRBV20-1 to TRBJ1-2, with a possible D match to TRBD1 (5 bases). V gave up 0 bases and J gave up 3 bases, with 14 bases separating them. Germline V gene data show CDR1 as DFQATT and CDR2 as SNEGSKA (reference sequence). The CDR3 runs 15 residues. As DNA, the CDR3 is TGCAGTGCTAGAGATCCTCGGGGACTGGACTATGGCTACACCTTC. Residues: CSARDPRGLDYGYTF.

The rearrangement joins TRBV12-3 or TRBV12-4 to TRBJ2-7, with D tentatively TRBD2 (6 bases). The V end was cut by 6 bases, the J end by 1 base, with 10 bases between. The CDR3 runs to 13 residues. The CDR3 is CASSRLVSYEQYF. In DNA, the CDR3 is TGTGCCAGCAGCCGACTAGTTTCCTACGAGCAGTACTTC.

The chain combines TRBV15 with TRBJ1-5, with a tentative D call TRBD1 (5 bases). The germline CDR1 and CDR2 sequences are LNHNV and YYDKDF (reference sequence). The CDR3 runs 14 residues. Between the trimmed V and J ends, which lost 6 bases and 4 bases, there was a span of 13 bases. The CDR3 region is CATSSGGGNQPQHF. The DNA for the CDR3 is TGTGCCACCAGTTCAGGTGGGGGGAATCAGCCCCAGCATTTT.